These T cell receptor beta chains were read from a single sample in a study of T-cell memory formation after mild COVID-19. TCRdb used MiXCR to reprocess the 5' RACE reads, holding one entry per CDR3 protein. The sample has about 140,000 distinct CDR3 sequences, 25% seen once; the top ten hold approximately 25%. Material for sequencing was PBMCs or a T cell subset sorted from them (not recorded which). These receptor sequences come from an adult woman who had mild COVID-19 (a few samples of this study predate the infection). Cell type and time point are not known. Both conserved end residues are part of each CDR3. The D gene is left open where the match is weak. Clone size, where shown, is once, few, many, or a class for clones that have expanded.

j_call,d_call,v_call,clone_size,cdr3_nt,cdr3_aa
TRBJ2-5,TRBD2,TRBV9,few,TGTGCCAGCAGCGTAGCGGGGGGTCACCAGTACTTC,CASSVAGGHQYF
TRBJ1-1,TRBD1,TRBV7-9,-,TGTGCCAGCAGCCGACCAGGGGGCGCAGGTGGAACGGCTTTCTTT,CASSRPGGAGGTAFF
TRBJ2-5,TRBD2,TRBV5-5,-,TGTTCCAGCAGCACGGGGGGAGAGACCCAGTACTTC,CSSSTGGETQYF
TRBJ1-1,-,TRBV7-9,few,TGTGCCAGCAGCTTAGCTAGGGATGAAGCTTTCTTT,CASSLARDEAFF
TRBJ2-5,TRBD2,TRBV9,-,TGTGCCAGCAGCGTAGGACTAGCGGACCAAGAGACCCAGTACTTC,CASSVGLADQETQYF
TRBJ2-2,-,TRBV5-1,-,TGCGCCAGCAGCTTGGGGGGCAGCCCGAACACCGGGGAGCTGTTTTTT,CASSLGGSPNTGELFF
TRBJ2-5,-,TRBV9,few,TGTGCCAGCAGCGTAGCATTTGGTGGGACCAGCCCCGGGTTAGAGACCCAGTACTTC,CASSVAFGGTSPGLETQYF
TRBJ1-5,-,TRBV27,few,TGTGCCAGCAGTTCGACCAGCAATCAGCCCCAGCATTTT,CASSSTSNQPQHF
TRBJ2-6,-,TRBV5-1,-,TGCGCCAGCAGCTCTGCCCGTGGCAGAGCCTCTGGGGCCAACGTCCTGACTTTC,CASSSARGRASGANVLTF
TRBJ1-1,-,TRBV7-9,many,TGTGCCAGCAGCTTAGGTATGAACACTGAAGCTTTCTTT,CASSLGMNTEAFF
TRBJ2-2,-,TRBV7-6,few,TGTGCCAGCAGCTTAGGGCAGGGTGACACCGGGGAGCTGTTTTTT,CASSLGQGDTGELFF
TRBJ2-3,-,TRBV7-8,-,TGTGCCAGCAGCTCCGCGGATCGGGAGCCAGATACGCAGTATTTT,CASSSADREPDTQYF
TRBJ1-6,TRBD1,TRBV9,few,TGTGCCAGCAGCGGAAAGGGAGGGGGCAATTCACCCCTCCACTTT,CASSGKGGGNSPLHF
TRBJ1-2,-,TRBV12-3/TRBV12-4,-,TGTGCCAGCAGTCTCCAGGGACATGATGGCTACACCTTC,CASSLQGHDGYTF
TRBJ1-2,-,TRBV4-1,-,TGCGCCAGCAGCCAAGTTACTGGGGAACCCGCTGACTATGGCTACACCTTC,CASSQVTGEPADYGYTF
TRBJ2-7,TRBD2,TRBV4-3,few,TGCGCCAGCAGACGCGGACTAGCGGCCTCCTACGAGCAGTACTTC,CASRRGLAASYEQYF
TRBJ1-6,-,TRBV7-9,few,TGTGCTAGCGCAGGGCCGAATTCACCCCTCCACTTT,CASAGPNSPLHF
TRBJ2-1,-,TRBV7-6,few,TGTGCCAGCAGCCTGGGACTTCCCTACAATGAGCAGTTCTTC,CASSLGLPYNEQFF
TRBJ2-1,TRBD2,TRBV7-9,few,TGTGCCAGCAGCCCGGGACTAGCGGTCAACAATGAGCAGTTCTTC,CASSPGLAVNNEQFF
TRBJ2-7,-,TRBV7-9,few,TGTGCCAGCAGCTTACCATCTTCCTACGAGCAGTACTTC,CASSLPSSYEQYF
TRBJ2-1,TRBD2,TRBV4-1,few,TGCGCCAGCAGCCAGCAATCTCCGGCGGGGGGGCCCTATGAGCAGTTCTTC,CASSQQSPAGGPYEQFF
TRBJ2-7,TRBD1,TRBV9,few,TGTGCCAGCAGCGTCGATGACAGGGGGCAGGACGAGCAGTACTTC,CASSVDDRGQDEQYF
TRBJ1-5,-,TRBV15,few,TGTGCCACCAGCAGAGATTGGGGCGGTCAGCCCCAGCATTTT,CATSRDWGGQPQHF
TRBJ1-1,-,TRBV2,-,TGTGCCAGCAGTGAAGTTCTCAGGGGACTGGCTTTCTTT,CASSEVLRGLAFF
TRBJ1-2,-,TRBV11-2,-,TGTGCCAGCAGCTCCCCGGGTCACCGGCTGGGGGGCTACACCTTC,CASSSPGHRLGGYTF
TRBJ2-7,-,TRBV7-6,-,TGTGCCAGCAGCTTAGGTCCAGGGGAGGTCTACGAGCAGTACTTC,CASSLGPGEVYEQYF
TRBJ2-5,TRBD2,TRBV6-5,-,TGTGCCAGCAGTTACTCGATCGCGCGGGAGGGGGGAGAGACCCAGTACTTC,CASSYSIAREGGETQYF
TRBJ2-7,-,TRBV12-3/TRBV12-4,few,TGTGCCAGCAGCGACAACTACGAGCAGTACTTC,CASSDNYEQYF
TRBJ2-6,-,TRBV2,-,TGTGCCAGCCGACTGGCTGCTGGGGCCAACGTCCTGACTTTC,CASRLAAGANVLTF
TRBJ1-6,TRBD1,TRBV4-3,few,TGCGCCAGCAGCCCTACATCCGGGACAGGGGTCTCACCCCTCCACTTT,CASSPTSGTGVSPLHF
TRBJ2-2,-,TRBV6-6,-,TGTGCCAGCAGTTCCCACGGGGGACACACCGGGGAGCTGTTTTTT,CASSSHGGHTGELFF
TRBJ2-2,TRBD2,TRBV4-2,-,TGTGCCAGCAGCCTTCGGGGAGGGGATAATCCGGCCGGGGAGCTGTTTTTT,CASSLRGGDNPAGELFF
TRBJ1-5,-,TRBV10-3,-,TGTGCCATCAGTGAGCCCTCAGGGATTAATCAGCCCCAGCATTTT,CAISEPSGINQPQHF
TRBJ2-4,-,TRBV6-2/TRBV6-3,-,TGTGCCAGCAGTTACTCCGTGAGGGTCGGAAACATTCAGTACTTC,CASSYSVRVGNIQYF
TRBJ2-5,-,TRBV12-3/TRBV12-4,few,TGTGCCAGCGTAGGCTCGACCCAAGAGACCCAGTACTTC,CASVGSTQETQYF
TRBJ1-1,-,TRBV7-8,-,TGTGCCAGCAGCCCTCGGGCCGGGACGGCGAACACTGAAGCTTTCTTT,CASSPRAGTANTEAFF
TRBJ2-7,TRBD1,TRBV20-1,few,TGCAGTGCTATGGAGGACAGGGGGGTCTACGAGCAGTACTTC,CSAMEDRGVYEQYF
TRBJ1-2,-,TRBV7-8,-,TGTGCCAGCAGCTTATCTGGAGATGGCTACACCTTC,CASSLSGDGYTF
TRBJ2-7,TRBD1,TRBV12-3/TRBV12-4,many,TGTGCCAGCAGTTCACGAGACAGGGGCCCCTACGAGCAGTACTTC,CASSSRDRGPYEQYF
TRBJ1-2,TRBD1,TRBV20-1,-,TGCAGTGCTCTGGACAGGGTTAACTATGGCTACACCTTC,CSALDRVNYGYTF
TRBJ2-1,TRBD2,TRBV7-6,-,TGTGCCAGCAGCTTAGAACAGCTAGCGGTGTACAATGAGCAGTTCTTC,CASSLEQLAVYNEQFF
TRBJ1-1,-,TRBV12-3/TRBV12-4,-,TGTGCCAGCAGTTTAGCCCTTGGGGGTACCACTGAAGCTTTCTTT,CASSLALGGTTEAFF
TRBJ2-5,-,TRBV4-1,few,TGCGCCAGCAGCCACCGGGGGCTCCAAGAGACCCAGTACTTC,CASSHRGLQETQYF
TRBJ2-7,TRBD2,TRBV4-1,few,TGCGCCAGCAGCCTGCGGACTAGCGGAGACTACGAGCAGTACTTC,CASSLRTSGDYEQYF
TRBJ2-5,-,TRBV23-1,-,TGCGCCAGCAGTCGGTCCCCTAGGAAGGAAGAGACCCAGTACTTC,CASSRSPRKEETQYF
TRBJ2-2,TRBD1,TRBV4-2,-,TGTGCCAGCAGCCAAGGACAGGGGGCTGGCACCGGGGAGCTGTTTTTT,CASSQGQGAGTGELFF
TRBJ2-7,-,TRBV20-1,-,TGCAGTGCTAGTATCCTAAGCGGCTCCTACGAGCAGTACTTC,CSASILSGSYEQYF
TRBJ2-7,TRBD1,TRBV28,-,TGTGCCAGCAGTTCCCTAGGGACAGGGGGCTACGAGCAGTACTTC,CASSSLGTGGYEQYF
TRBJ2-5,TRBD2,TRBV4-2,medium-sized,TGTGCCAGCAGCCAAGAGGCGGGAGGGCCCCCAGAGACCCAGTACTTC,CASSQEAGGPPETQYF
TRBJ2-7,-,TRBV20-1,-,TGCAGTGCTAGAGATTTTTTAAGAGAGGGCCCCTACGAGCAGTACTTC,CSARDFLREGPYEQYF
TRBJ2-1,-,TRBV7-9,many,TGTGCCAGCAGCTCACTGCCCGGAAATGAGCAGTTCTTC,CASSSLPGNEQFF
TRBJ1-1,-,TRBV7-9,few,TGTGCCAGCAGCTTAATCGCCGGGAACACTGAAGCTTTCTTT,CASSLIAGNTEAFF
TRBJ2-2,TRBD1,TRBV5-1,many,TGCGCCAGCAGCTTGACAGGGGGGACGAGCGGGGAGCTGTTTTTT,CASSLTGGTSGELFF
TRBJ2-7,-,TRBV15,few,TGTGCCACCAGTGAGGCAGGGGGGTCCTACGAGCAGTACTTC,CATSEAGGSYEQYF
TRBJ2-3,-,TRBV24-1,-,TGTGCCACCGAGCAGGCAGATACGCAGTATTTT,CATEQADTQYF
TRBJ2-3,TRBD1,TRBV7-3,-,TGTGCCAGCAGCTTGACAGGGGCCAGCACAGATACGCAGTATTTT,CASSLTGASTDTQYF
TRBJ2-3,TRBD2,TRBV7-9,-,TGTGCCAGCAGCTCGGGGACTAGCGGGATCACAGATACGCAGTATTTT,CASSSGTSGITDTQYF
TRBJ2-3,-,TRBV29-1,-,TGCAGCGTTGTGGGGGAGTTGGGCCTTTATGATACGCAGTATTTT,CSVVGELGLYDTQYF
TRBJ2-2,TRBD2,TRBV19,few,TGTGCCAGTAGTATAGATCTTAGCGGGGTGGCCGGGGAGCTGTTTTTT,CASSIDLSGVAGELFF
TRBJ2-3,-,TRBV3-1,-,TGTGCCAGCAGCCAAGATGTTTCGACTGATTCATGGAACACAGATACGCAGTATTTT,CASSQDVSTDSWNTDTQYF